This T cell receptor beta chain derives from a study of regulatory T cells in long-lasting Graves disease. The time point: newly diagnosed GD, antithyroid drugs for less than 3 months. From PBMCs, RNA was extracted and then used to make the TCR library. The patients were enrolled through endocrinology in Xi'an, China. Overall study findings and caveats: Analyses excluded thyroid tissue, covering peripheral blood alone.

Construction of the TCR beta libraries employed iRepertoire HTBI primers in conjunction with Arm-PCR of CDR3 regions. Each CDR3 protein is one row after TCRdb ran MiXCR on the multiplex PCR reads. The sample shows 350,000 to 400,000 distinct CDR3 sequences, roughly a sixth of them seen only once. Regarding this clonotype: Its target is unknown. At one of its ends the junction is not consistent with the germline gene, which may arise from a read error.

Germline V gene lookup returns CDR1 MNHNS and CDR2 SASEGT. The CDR3 is 14 residues long. The rearrangement links TRBV6-1 to TRBJ2-3, with TRBD2 identical over 9 bases. The J call may be in error: the DNA end matches TRBJ2-5 better. The sequencing used peripheral blood mononuclear cells (PBMCs), collected at new diagnosis, from a patient treated with antithyroid drugs. This TCR came from a female donor with Graves disease. CDR3 protein: CVSTDSGSAETQYF. The CDR3 nucleotides are TGTGTCAGCACCGATAGCGGGAGTGCAGAGACCCAGTACTTC.